These T cell receptor beta chains were read from a single sample in a study of T cells in localized non-small cell lung cancer. Generated by immunoSEQ multiplex PCR, the TCRdb table keeps only in-frame clones and is missing some. The data show approximately 35,000 clones, 85% to 95% seen once. The sample was peripheral blood mononuclear cells, taken before any cancer treatment. Every receptor here comes from an older female donor with stage II lung adenocarcinoma. Both conserved end residues are part of each CDR3. D genes are given only for firm matches. Clone size is not always given. Where it is, it says once, few, many or a class for expanded clones.

j_call clone_size d_call v_call cdr3_nt cdr3_aa
TRBJ1-1 NA NA TRBV19 TGTGCCACTGGGGACCTTGCCAACACTGAAGCTTTCTTT CATGDLANTEAFF
TRBJ1-4 NA NA TRBV5-1 TGCGCCAGCAGCTCGGCGGACACGGGGAATGAAAAACTGTTTTTT CASSSADTGNEKLFF
TRBJ2-1 NA NA TRBV27 TGTGCCAGCAGTTTATTTCGGCTAGCCGGCAATGAGCAGTTCTTC CASSLFRLAGNEQFF
TRBJ2-7 once NA TRBV7-2 TGTGCCAGCAGCCGTGTCGTCGGGCCAGGGGACGAGCAGTACTTC CASSRVVGPGDEQYF
TRBJ2-2 NA NA TRBV5-1 TGCGCCACCGCACTAACAATGGGCGCCGGGGAGCTGTTTTTT CATALTMGAGELFF
TRBJ2-7 NA NA TRBV11-2 TGTGCCAGCAGCCCCGTAACCACCTACGAGCAGTACTTC CASSPVTTYEQYF
TRBJ2-7 NA NA TRBV19 TGTGCCAGTAGTCCCGGACAGTGGAGCTCCTACGAGCAGTACTTC CASSPGQWSSYEQYF
TRBJ1-3 NA NA TRBV10-3 TGTGCCATCAGTGAGTCACAGGGTCAGTACGGAAACACCATATATTTT CAISESQGQYGNTIYF
TRBJ1-2 few NA TRBV7-9 TGTGCCAGCAGCTCCGGAAGGGGGGATGGCTACACCTTC CASSSGRGDGYTF
TRBJ1-5 NA NA TRBV30 TGTGCCTGGAGTACACTAGGGGAGCTGCCCCAGCATTTT CAWSTLGELPQHF
TRBJ2-3 NA NA TRBV5-1 TGCGCCAGCAGCTTGGCCCCCCTATTGGCGGGGTATTTT CASSLAPLLAGYF
TRBJ2-7 once NA TRBV29-1 TGCAGCGTTGATCTCGCTAGTCGCGAGCAGTACTTC CSVDLASREQYF
TRBJ2-7 once TRBD2 TRBV5-4 TGTGCCAGCAGCCTCCGGGGCGGGAGGGCCGTACACGAGCAGTACTTC CASSLRGGRAVHEQYF
TRBJ1-2 NA NA TRBV30 TGTGCCTGGACCTTGAGCCCAGGCAGGGGCTACACCTTC CAWTLSPGRGYTF
TRBJ1-3 NA TRBD1 TRBV10-3 TGTGCCATCAGCTCCGGACAGGGCGGCTTAGGAAACACCATATATTTT CAISSGQGGLGNTIYF
TRBJ1-5 once NA TRBV6-1 TGTTCCAGCAGTGAACAGGGTCAGCCCCAGCATTTT CSSSEQGQPQHF
TRBJ2-1 NA NA TRBV7-7 TGTGCCAGCAGCGTCGACAGTTTACGGAATGAGCAGTTCTTC CASSVDSLRNEQFF
TRBJ2-3 NA TRBD2 TRBV18 TGTGCCAGCTCACCGCGGGGACTAGCGGGACGGGATACGCAGTATTTT CASSPRGLAGRDTQYF
TRBJ1-2 NA TRBD1 TRBV7-6 TGTGCCAGCAGCCCCAGGGGGCTTGGCTATGGCTACACCTTC CASSPRGLGYGYTF
TRBJ1-4 NA TRBD1 TRBV5-1 TGCGCCAGCAGCTCGGAGGGGACAGGGCTGTTTTTT CASSSEGTGLFF
TRBJ1-2 NA NA TRBV5-1 TGCGCCAGCAGCCCCCCCTTTGGGGACTATGGCTACACCTTC CASSPPFGDYGYTF
TRBJ2-3 NA TRBD2 TRBV5-1 TGCGCCAGCAGCTTGGCTAGCGGGTGGGGGGCGACAGATACGCAGTATTTT CASSLASGWGATDTQYF
TRBJ2-7 once NA TRBV27 TGTGCCAGCAGATCGGACAGCCACGACTCCTACGAGCAGTACTTC CASRSDSHDSYEQYF
TRBJ1-4 NA NA TRBV9 TGTGCCAGCAGCCCCAGGTTTTCGGGTGAAAAACTGTTTTTT CASSPRFSGEKLFF
TRBJ1-2 NA NA TRBV2 TGTGCCAGCAGTGACTCTGGAGTGTACACCTTC CASSDSGVYTF
TRBJ1-1 NA NA TRBV18 TGTGCCAGCTCACCAGGGACCCCGAACACTGAAGCTTTCTTT CASSPGTPNTEAFF
TRBJ2-3 NA TRBD1 TRBV28 TGTGCCAGCAGTCCTACGACAGGGGAAACAGATACGCAGTATTTT CASSPTTGETDTQYF
TRBJ1-5 NA NA TRBV30 TGTGCCTGGGCCCGACAGGAGGAATATCAGCCCCAGCATTTT CAWARQEEYQPQHF
TRBJ2-7 NA TRBD1 TRBV6-1 TGTGCGCTGGGCCGGGACAGGGGAACCTACGAGCAGTACTTC CALGRDRGTYEQYF
TRBJ1-1 few NA TRBV9 TGTGCCAGCAGCTTCGAGGGGACTGAAGCTTTCTTT CASSFEGTEAFF
TRBJ2-5 NA NA TRBV10-3 TGTGCCATCAGTGAGTCGGGGGTCTACATACACGAGGAGACCCAGTACTTC CAISESGVYIHEETQYF
TRBJ1-5 few NA TRBV7-9 TGTGCCAGCAGCTTACAGCCTGATCAGCCCCAGCATTTT CASSLQPDQPQHF
TRBJ1-1 NA TRBD1 TRBV7-3 TGTGCCAGCAGGCTTACAGGGGGCTCGACTGAAGCTTTCTTT CASRLTGGSTEAFF
TRBJ1-2 NA NA TRBV18 TGTGCCAGCTCACCCGAAGGGAATTACTATGGCTACACCTTC CASSPEGNYYGYTF
TRBJ2-1 NA TRBD2 TRBV30 TGTGCCTGGAGCCTAGCGGGAGCGGGTGAGCAGTTCTTC CAWSLAGAGEQFF
TRBJ2-3 NA NA TRBV19 TGTGCCAGTAGTCTCCTTGGCGGGGGCCCTTCAGGAGATACGCAGTATTTT CASSLLGGGPSGDTQYF
TRBJ2-1 once TRBD2 TRBV6-5 TGTGCCAGCAGTTACCTCCTAGCGGGAGGCTCGGAACAGTTCTTC CASSYLLAGGSEQFF
TRBJ2-7 NA NA TRBV5-6 TGTGCCAGCAGCCCTAACTCCTACGAGCAGTACTTC CASSPNSYEQYF
TRBJ1-3 few NA TRBV9 TGTGCCAGCAGCGTAGCATCGGCTGGAAACACCATATATTTT CASSVASAGNTIYF
TRBJ2-1 NA TRBD1 TRBV25-1 TGTGCCAGCAGAGGCCCCCGGGACAGGGGGCTATTCTTC CASRGPRDRGLFF
TRBJ2-4 NA TRBD1 TRBV28 TGTGCCAGCAGTCTAGCTCTTGGGACAGTCCTAGCCAAAAACATTCAGTACTTC CASSLALGTVLAKNIQYF
TRBJ2-2 NA NA TRBV4-3 TGCGCCAGCAGCCCAACAGTCACCGGGGAGCTGTTTTTT CASSPTVTGELFF